This T cell receptor beta chain was observed in a study of vaccination effects on CD4 cells after COVID-19. Study-wide background: It was with approximately 10 IU/ml IL-2 and around 10 ug/ml peptides that roughly 2.2 million PBMC per well were cultured.

At the end of approximately 10 days of culture, CD4+ T cells were isolated. Participants received two doses of either the BNT162b2 or mRNA-1273 vaccine. For this clone: The antigen is not known.

The repertoire was sequenced with immunoSEQ multiplex PCR; TCRdb's copy has only in-frame clones and lacks some. The sample lists about 73,000 clones, 73% occurring once. Regarding the study as a whole: Clones induced by infection and by vaccine showed marked clonal contraction late after vaccination.

The V and J ends lost 6 bases and 3 bases, in that order; junction bases with no gene match: 7. The CDR3 length is 14 residues. Germline V gives CDR1 SGHAT, CDR2 FQNNGV. The V gene is TRBV11-2, the J gene TRBJ2-5; 7 bases align to TRBD2. The sequenced sample was CD4+ T cells from PBMCs cultured without peptide, obtained after COVID-19 vaccination. This clonotype originated in a human donor who received a COVID-19 vaccine. The CDR3 here is CASSPFGGKETQYF. The DNA for the CDR3 is TGTGCCAGCAGTCCCTTCGGGGGGAAAGAGACCCAGTACTTC. The full variable domain, in which reference TRBV11-2 and TRBJ2-5 provide the parts outside the CDR3, is EAGVAQSPRYKIIEKRQSVAFWCNPISGHATLYWYQQILGQGPKLLIQFQNNGVVDDSQLPKDRFSAERLKGVDSTLKIQPAKLEDSAVYLCASSPFGGKETQYFGPGTRLLVL.